A selection of T cell receptor beta chains follows, all from one sample in a study of molecular identifiers for immune sequencing clone quantification. TCRdb reprocessed the PCR reads with MiXCR, giving one entry per CDR3 protein. The sample shows some 680,000 distinct CDR3 sequences, about 25% of them seen only once. The source material was naive CD8+ T cells from blood, with Jurkat cell RNA spiked in. The receptor set was obtained from a human donor in good health. Some libraries in this study had Jurkat cell RNA spiked in. CDR3s include the opening cysteine and the closing phenylalanine or tryptophan. Fields, in order: D gene, V gene, clone size, J gene, CDR3 DNA, CDR3 protein. A D gene is named only where the DNA matches it firmly. Rows give clone size only sometimes, using once, few, many, or a class for an expanded clone.

>-|TRBV7-2|-|TRBJ2-3
TGTGCCCGCCGCTTAGATCTGGGGGGTAGCCCAGCTACGCCGTATTTT
CARRLDLGGSPATPYF
>-|TRBV21-1|many|TRBJ2-7
TGTGCCAGCAGCAAAGCGCGGAGGACAGCCGATTTAGCGGGGGGCTCCTACGAGCAGTACTTC
CASSKARRTADLAGGSYEQYF
>-|TRBV6-5|many|TRBJ2-3
TGTGCCAGCAGCCCATTCCTATCCACAGATACGCAGTATTTT
CASSPFLSTDTQYF
>-|TRBV7-2|many|TRBJ2-3
TGTGCCAGCAGCCCGGTGGGCGGAACTAGCACAGATACGCAGTATTTT
CASSPVGGTSTDTQYF
>-|TRBV3-1|-|TRBJ1-1
TGTGCCAGCAGCCAAGCGGCCGACCTTAGTGAAGCTTTCTTT
CASSQAADLSEAFF
>TRBD2|TRBV2|many|TRBJ2-3
TGTGCCAGCGGCCCAAGTGGGCTAGCGGGGCCCACAGATACGCAGTATTTT
CASGPSGLAGPTDTQYF
>TRBD2|TRBV2|many|TRBJ2-3
TGTGCCAGCAGTGTTTCTAGCGGGAGCACAGATACGCAGTATTTT
CASSVSSGSTDTQYF
>TRBD2|TRBV27|-|TRBJ2-3
TGTGCCAGCAGTTTCGAACTAGCGGGGGGGCTCGATACGCAGTATTTT
CASSFELAGGLDTQYF
>-|TRBV13|many|TRBJ1-1
TGTGCCAGCAGCTTAGGCCAAGGAGGTCGGACAGCTTTCTTT
CASSLGQGGRTAFF
>-|TRBV4-3|-|TRBJ2-7
TGCGCCAGCAGCCAAGATCTTCTATACGAGCAGTACTTC
CASSQDLLYEQYF
>TRBD2|TRBV5-4|-|TRBJ2-1
TGTGCCAGCAGCGCTAGCGGGAGACTCGATGAGCAGTTCTTC
CASSASGRLDEQFF
>-|TRBV20-1|-|TRBJ2-3
TGCAGTGCAAACGACTCGACAGATACGCAGTATTTT
CSANDSTDTQYF
>-|TRBV19|-|TRBJ1-5
TGTGCCAGTAGTATTGGTATGGGCTCGGGTCAGCCCCAGCATTTT
CASSIGMGSGQPQHF
>-|TRBV24-1|many|TRBJ1-1
TGTGCCACCAGTGGAGGGGAGTACACTGAAGCTTTCTTT
CATSGGEYTEAFF
>TRBD2|TRBV4-3|many|TRBJ2-3
TGCGCCAGCAGCCAAGATTGGACTAGCGGGGCGGATACGCAGTATTTT
CASSQDWTSGADTQYF
>TRBD2|TRBV19|few|TRBJ2-7
TGTGCCAGTAGTTTTGGACTAGCGGGGGCCATATACGAGCAGTACTTC
CASSFGLAGAIYEQYF
>-|TRBV7-6|-|TRBJ2-2
TGTGCCAGCAGCGTACCCCGGGGTGGCGACACCGGGGAGCTGTTTTTT
CASSVPRGGDTGELFF
>-|TRBV6-5|-|TRBJ2-7
TGTGCCAACAGTCTGGACGGCTACGAGCAGTACTTC
CANSLDGYEQYF
>-|TRBV20-1|many|TRBJ2-7
TGCAGTGCTAGAGATCGACAGAGCTCCACAATTACCTACGAGCAGTACTTC
CSARDRQSSTITYEQYF
>-|TRBV2|few|TRBJ2-7
TGTGCCAGCAGTGAAATTAGCGCGGCCTACGAGCAGTACTTC
CASSEISAAYEQYF
>-|TRBV19|-|TRBJ2-7
TGTGCCAGTAGTATTTACCGGGCGGCCGAGGACGAGCAGTACTTC
CASSIYRAAEDEQYF
>-|TRBV28|many|TRBJ2-3
TGTGCCAGCAGTTTGGGGACAAGATTCACAGATACGCAGTATTTT
CASSLGTRFTDTQYF
>-|TRBV30|few|TRBJ1-4
TGTGCCTGGAGTAGCCCAACTAATGAAAAACTGTTTTTT
CAWSSPTNEKLFF
>TRBD1|TRBV25-1|few|TRBJ2-7
TGTGCCAGCAGTCGATGGACAGGGACGAGCTCCTACGAGCAGTACTTC
CASSRWTGTSSYEQYF
>-|TRBV4-1|many|TRBJ1-5
TGCGCCAGCAGCCAGTGGTCAGGGGCGGGTCAGCCCCAGCATTTT
CASSQWSGAGQPQHF
>TRBD1|TRBV24-1|few|TRBJ2-2
TGTGCCACCAGTGATACGTACCGGGACAGGGGACCTCGACCCGGGGAGCTGTTTTTT
CATSDTYRDRGPRPGELFF
>TRBD2|TRBV7-9|-|TRBJ2-7
TGTGCCAGCAGCTTAGAGGTAGCGGGAGACTACGAGCAGTACTTC
CASSLEVAGDYEQYF
>-|TRBV27|many|TRBJ1-1
TGTGCCAGCAGTTTATCGAAAGCGAACACTGAAGCTTTCTTT
CASSLSKANTEAFF
>-|TRBV6-5|-|TRBJ2-7
TGTGCCAGCAGTTACTCGTGGGTTGGGGACGAGCAGTACTTC
CASSYSWVGDEQYF
>TRBD2|TRBV20-1|many|TRBJ2-3
TGCAGTGCAACCGGGACTAGCGGGAGGGTCGGCACAGATACGCAGTATTTT
CSATGTSGRVGTDTQYF
>-|TRBV10-2|few|TRBJ2-2
TGCGCCAGCAAGGAGGGCATGACCGGGGAGCTGTTTTTT
CASKEGMTGELFF
>-|TRBV30|few|TRBJ2-7
TGTGCCTGGAGTGTAGGCCCGCACAGGACCTACGAGCAGTACTTC
CAWSVGPHRTYEQYF
>-|TRBV15|many|TRBJ2-3
TGTGCCACCAGCAGTCGGCGGAGTCACACAGATACGCAGTATTTT
CATSSRRSHTDTQYF
>-|TRBV7-2|-|TRBJ2-7
TGTGCCCGCCGCTTAGCCCCGGGGGCCGCCTACGAGCCGTACTTC
CARRLAPGAAYEPYF
>TRBD2|TRBV5-6|few|TRBJ2-3
TGTGCCAGCAGGTTCCCGCGGGGGAACACAGATACGCAGTATTTT
CASRFPRGNTDTQYF
>TRBD2|TRBV19|few|TRBJ2-3
TGTGCCAGTAGTGGCCCCGGGACTAGCGTGTCAGGGGGTGCAGATACGCAGTATTTT
CASSGPGTSVSGGADTQYF
>-|TRBV4-1|-|TRBJ2-1
TGCGCCAGCAGCCAAGAAGGACGCTCCTACAATGAGCAGTTCTTC
CASSQEGRSYNEQFF
>TRBD2|TRBV9|-|TRBJ2-5
TGTGCCAGCAGCGAAAGCGGGGTTTGGGAGACCCAGTACTTC
CASSESGVWETQYF
>-|TRBV6-2/TRBV6-3|few|TRBJ1-6
TGTGCCAGCAGTCACCACGAGGGGGGTTTTAATTCACCCCTCCACTTT
CASSHHEGGFNSPLHF
>TRBD1|TRBV20-1|many|TRBJ2-7
TGCAGTGCTAGACCCTTGGACAGGGGTCTATACGAGCAGTACTTC
CSARPLDRGLYEQYF
>TRBD1|TRBV7-9|many|TRBJ1-1
TGTGCCAGCAGGGACAGGGCCACTGAAGCTTTCTTT
CASRDRATEAFF
>TRBD2|TRBV7-9|-|TRBJ2-1
TGTGCCAGCGCCGGACTAGCGGGGAGTTTGGATGAGCAGTTCTTC
CASAGLAGSLDEQFF
>-|TRBV6-5|many|TRBJ1-1
TGTGCCAGCAGTTACAGAGCCCAGGGGAACACTGAAGCTTTCTTT
CASSYRAQGNTEAFF
>-|TRBV6-2/TRBV6-3|many|TRBJ2-3
TGTGCCAGCAGTCCTCAGGGCACAACAGATACGCAGTATTTT
CASSPQGTTDTQYF
>-|TRBV27|-|TRBJ2-6
TGTGCCAGCAGTTTAGACACGCTGAGGGCCAACGTCCTGACTTTC
CASSLDTLRANVLTF
>TRBD2|TRBV6-2/TRBV6-3|few|TRBJ2-3
TGTGCCAGCAGTGAAGCGGGGTACACAGATACGCAGTATTTT
CASSEAGYTDTQYF
>-|TRBV29-1|few|TRBJ1-2
TGCAGCGTTGAGGAGGGGAAGGTTGGCTACACCTTC
CSVEEGKVGYTF
>-|TRBV4-2|many|TRBJ1-2
TGTGCCAGCAGCCCCGGGCCGGGGAATTATGGCTACACCTTC
CASSPGPGNYGYTF
>-|TRBV20-1|many|TRBJ1-1
TGCAGTGCTAGAGATCGGATTCGAGCTTTCTTT
CSARDRIRAFF
>-|TRBV7-9|-|TRBJ2-2
TGTGCCAGCACAAACCCCGGGGAGCTGTTTTTT
CASTNPGELFF
>-|TRBV19|-|TRBJ2-2
TGTGCCAGTAGAATAGACGCCGGGAGCGGCGGGGAGCTGTTTTTT
CASRIDAGSGGELFF
>-|TRBV30|-|TRBJ1-1
TGTGCCTGGAGTGTACCTTGGGGAATGGCTTTCTTT
CAWSVPWGMAFF
>-|TRBV7-9|few|TRBJ2-5
TGTGCCAGCAGCCCAGAATACTTC
CASSPEYF
>TRBD2|TRBV6-5|-|TRBJ2-3
TGTGCCAGCAGTGACAAAGCGGGGCCCACAGATGCGCAGTATTTT
CASSDKAGPTDAQYF
>TRBD2|TRBV20-1|many|TRBJ2-3
TGCAGTGCTAGAGATCTCCGGACTAGCTCCTCAGATACGCAGTATTTT
CSARDLRTSSSDTQYF